This T cell receptor beta chain was retrieved from a study of early T cells in non-severe SARS-CoV-2 infection. With regard to this clonotype: The target antigen is unknown.

Each single cDNA molecule received a unique molecular identifier. TCRdb re-called the 5' RACE reads with MiXCR, one entry per CDR3 protein. The sample comprises 98,000 or so distinct CDR3 sequences, approximately 11% of which are singletons, and 5.1% rests with the top ten. Germline CDR1 reads DFQATT; CDR2 reads SNEGSKA (reference sequence). V was pared by 0 bases and J by 11 bases, with 12 bases between. The CDR3 extends over 12 amino acids. Findings of the study overall: Missing private and CD4 specificities, VDJdb matching favored anti-spike CD8 responses.

The J gene is TRBJ2-3, the V gene TRBV20-1; D unresolved. The sample was whole blood. This TCR derives from an adult who was a healthcare worker with PCR-confirmed SARS-CoV-2 infection or an uninfected control (not recorded which). DNA for the CDR3: TGCAGTGCTAGAGAAGTGCTCGTCGGGCAGTATTTT. Residues: CSAREVLVGQYF.